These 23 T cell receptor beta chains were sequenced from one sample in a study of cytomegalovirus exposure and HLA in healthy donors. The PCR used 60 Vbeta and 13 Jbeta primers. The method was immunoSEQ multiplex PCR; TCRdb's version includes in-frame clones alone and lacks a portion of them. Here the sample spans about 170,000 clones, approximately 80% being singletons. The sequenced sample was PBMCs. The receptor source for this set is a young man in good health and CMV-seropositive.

The CDR3 nucleotides are TGTGCCAGCAGCTTTCTCCTGACTAGTACGGCCGAGCAGTACTTC. It yields the protein CASSFLLTSTAEQYF. This chain uses TRBV11-2 with TRBJ2-7, with D tentatively TRBD2 (6 bases). Germline V gives CDR1 SGHAT, CDR2 FQNNGV. CDR3 length: 15 residues. Trimming left V 3 bases short and J 6 bases short, with 18 bases between. Full variable domain (remainder filled in from reference TRBV11-2 and TRBJ2-7): EAGVAQSPRYKIIEKRQSVAFWCNPISGHATLYWYQQILGQGPKLLIQFQNNGVVDDSQLPKDRFSAERLKGVDSTLKIQPAKLEDSAVYLCASSFLLTSTAEQYFGPGTRLTVT.

The DNA of the CDR3 is TGTGCCAGCAGCCCCGGGACAGGGGAGCAGTTCTTC. This translates into CASSPGTGEQFF. The chain is built from TRBV5-6 and TRBJ2-1, with 9 bases matching TRBD1. The CDR3 loop spans 12 amino acids. Trimming removed 4 bases from V and 10 bases from J; junction bases left unmatched: 3. CDR1 and CDR2 from the germline V gene are SGHDT and YYEEEE.

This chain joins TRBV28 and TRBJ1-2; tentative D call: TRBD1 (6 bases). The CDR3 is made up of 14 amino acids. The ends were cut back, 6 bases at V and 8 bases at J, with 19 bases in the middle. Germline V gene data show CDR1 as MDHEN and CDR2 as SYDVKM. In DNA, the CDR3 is TGTGCCAGCAGCAGAACAGGGTCCAATCAGGGCTACACCTTC. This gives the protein CASSRTGSNQGYTF.

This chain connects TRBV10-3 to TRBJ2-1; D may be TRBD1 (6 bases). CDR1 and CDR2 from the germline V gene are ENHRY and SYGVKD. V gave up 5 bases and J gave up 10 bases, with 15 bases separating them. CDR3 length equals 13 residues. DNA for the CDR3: TGTGCCATCAGTAGGAACAGGGTTGGAGAGCAGTTCTTC. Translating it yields CAISRNRVGEQFF.

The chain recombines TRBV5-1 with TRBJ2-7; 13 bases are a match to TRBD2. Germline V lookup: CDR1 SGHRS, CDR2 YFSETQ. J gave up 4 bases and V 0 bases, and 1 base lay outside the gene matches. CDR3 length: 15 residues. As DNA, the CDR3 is TGCGCCAGCAGCTTGGGGACTAGCGGGAGTTACGAGCAGTACTTC. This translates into CASSLGTSGSYEQYF. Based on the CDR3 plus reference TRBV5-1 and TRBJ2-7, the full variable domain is KAGVTQTPRYLIKTRGQQVTLSCSPISGHRSVSWYQQTPGQGLQFLFEYFSETQRNKGNFPGRFSGRQFSNSRSEMNVSTLELGDSALYLCASSLGTSGSYEQYFGPGTRLTVT.

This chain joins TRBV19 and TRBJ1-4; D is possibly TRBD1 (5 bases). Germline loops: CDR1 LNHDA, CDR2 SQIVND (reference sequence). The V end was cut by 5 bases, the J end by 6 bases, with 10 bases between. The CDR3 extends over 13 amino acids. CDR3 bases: TGTGCCAGTAGTGCGCAGGGTTATGAAAAACTGTTTTTT. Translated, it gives CASSAQGYEKLFF.

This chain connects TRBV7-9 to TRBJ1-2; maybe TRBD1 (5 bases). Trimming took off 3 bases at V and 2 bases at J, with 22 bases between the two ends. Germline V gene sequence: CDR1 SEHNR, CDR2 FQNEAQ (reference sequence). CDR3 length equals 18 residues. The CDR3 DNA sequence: TGTGCCAGCAGCTTCGGTCGGGACTTCCCTAAGGGGAACTATGGCTACACCTTC. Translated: CASSFGRDFPKGNYGYTF.

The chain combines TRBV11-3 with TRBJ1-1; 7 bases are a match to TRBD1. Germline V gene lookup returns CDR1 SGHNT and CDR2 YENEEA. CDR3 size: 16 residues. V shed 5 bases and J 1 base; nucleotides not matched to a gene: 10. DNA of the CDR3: TGTGCCAGCAGCGAAGACCGGGACAGATCGAACACTGAAGCTTTCTTT. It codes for CASSEDRDRSNTEAFF.

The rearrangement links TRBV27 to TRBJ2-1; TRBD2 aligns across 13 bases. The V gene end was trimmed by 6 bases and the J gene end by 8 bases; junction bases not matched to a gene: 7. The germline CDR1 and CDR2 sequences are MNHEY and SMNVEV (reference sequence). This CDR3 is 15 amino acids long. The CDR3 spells CASSIGTSGKDEQFF. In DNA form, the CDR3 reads TGTGCCAGCAGCATTGGGACTAGCGGGAAGGATGAGCAGTTCTTC.

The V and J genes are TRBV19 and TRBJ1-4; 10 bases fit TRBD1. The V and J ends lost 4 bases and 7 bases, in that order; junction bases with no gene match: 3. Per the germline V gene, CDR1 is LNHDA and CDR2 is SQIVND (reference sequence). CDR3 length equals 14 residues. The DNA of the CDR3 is TGTGCCAGTAGTACCGGGACAGGGGCTGAAAAACTGTTTTTT. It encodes CASSTGTGAEKLFF.

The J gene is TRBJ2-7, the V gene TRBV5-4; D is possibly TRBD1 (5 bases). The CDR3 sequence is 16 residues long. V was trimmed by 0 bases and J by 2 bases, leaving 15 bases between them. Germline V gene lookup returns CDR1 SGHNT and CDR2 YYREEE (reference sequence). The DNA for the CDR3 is TGTGCCAGCAGCTTGGCAGGGCAGGGCCTCACCTACGAGCAGTACTTC. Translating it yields CASSLAGQGLTYEQYF.

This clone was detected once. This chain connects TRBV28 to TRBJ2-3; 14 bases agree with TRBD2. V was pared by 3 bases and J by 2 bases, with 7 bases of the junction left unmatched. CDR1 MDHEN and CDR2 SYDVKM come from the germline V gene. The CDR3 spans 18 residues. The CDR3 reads CASSFRLAGGSDTDTQYF. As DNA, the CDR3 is TGTGCCAGCAGTTTCCGACTAGCGGGAGGGAGCGACACAGATACGCAGTATTTT.

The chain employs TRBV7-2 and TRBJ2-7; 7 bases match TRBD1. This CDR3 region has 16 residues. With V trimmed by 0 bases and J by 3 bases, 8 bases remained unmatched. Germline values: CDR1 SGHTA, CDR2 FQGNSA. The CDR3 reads CASSLALLGGGYEQYF. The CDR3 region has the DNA TGTGCCAGCAGCTTAGCGCTTTTAGGGGGCGGCTACGAGCAGTACTTC.

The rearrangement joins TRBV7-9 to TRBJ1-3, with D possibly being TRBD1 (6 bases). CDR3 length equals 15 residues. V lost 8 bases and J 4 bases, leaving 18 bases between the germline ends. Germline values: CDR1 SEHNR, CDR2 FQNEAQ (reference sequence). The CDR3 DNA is TGTGCCAGCGGAAAAGACAGGTCTTCAGGAAACACCATATATTTT. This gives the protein CASGKDRSSGNTIYF. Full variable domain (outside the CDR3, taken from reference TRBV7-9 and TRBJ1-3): DTGVSQNPRHKITKRGQNVTFRCDPISEHNRLYWYRQTLGQGPEFLTYFQNEAQLEKSRLLSDRFSAERPKGSFSTLEIQRTEQGDSAMYLCASGKDRSSGNTIYFGEGSWLTVV.

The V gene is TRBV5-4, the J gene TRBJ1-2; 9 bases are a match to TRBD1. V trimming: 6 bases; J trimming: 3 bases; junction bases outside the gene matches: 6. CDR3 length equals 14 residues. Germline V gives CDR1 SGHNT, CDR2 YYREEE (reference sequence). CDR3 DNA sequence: TGTGCCAGCACCCGACAGGGGGGGGACTATGGCTACACCTTC. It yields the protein CASTRQGGDYGYTF.

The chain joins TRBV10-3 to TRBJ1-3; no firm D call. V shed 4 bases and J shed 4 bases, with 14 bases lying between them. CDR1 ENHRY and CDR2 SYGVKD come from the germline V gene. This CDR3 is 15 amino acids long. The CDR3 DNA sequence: TGTGCCATCAGTGCCAGCACAGAAAACGGAAACACCATATATTTT. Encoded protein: CAISASTENGNTIYF.

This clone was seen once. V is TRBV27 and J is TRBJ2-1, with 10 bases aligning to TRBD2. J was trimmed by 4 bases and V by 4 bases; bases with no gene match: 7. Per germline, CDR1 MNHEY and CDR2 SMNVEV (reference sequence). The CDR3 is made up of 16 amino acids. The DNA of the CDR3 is TGTGCCAGCAGTTCCTTCTATAGCGGGGGGTACAATGAGCAGTTCTTC. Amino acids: CASSSFYSGGYNEQFF.

CDR3: CASSDLPDTGELFF. Here the CDR3 DNA reads TGCGCCAGCAGTGACCTCCCAGACACCGGGGAGCTGTTTTTT. This chain connects TRBV10-1 to TRBJ2-2; no reliable D call. V was cut by 3 bases and J by 3 bases, with 8 bases left in between. This CDR3 region has 14 residues. The V gene's germline CDR1 is WNHNN and CDR2 SYGVQD (reference sequence).

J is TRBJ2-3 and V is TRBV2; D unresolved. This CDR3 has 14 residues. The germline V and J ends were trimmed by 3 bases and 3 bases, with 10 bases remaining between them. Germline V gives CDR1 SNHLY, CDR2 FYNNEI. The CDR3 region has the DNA TGTGCCAGCAGTGACGCAGATAATACAGATACGCAGTATTTT. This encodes CASSDADNTDTQYF.

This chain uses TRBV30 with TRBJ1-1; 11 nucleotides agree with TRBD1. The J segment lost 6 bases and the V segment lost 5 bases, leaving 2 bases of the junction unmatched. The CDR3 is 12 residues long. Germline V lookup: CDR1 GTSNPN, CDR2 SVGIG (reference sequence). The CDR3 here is CAWGQGAAEAFF. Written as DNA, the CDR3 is TGTGCCTGGGGACAGGGGGCGGCTGAAGCTTTCTTT.

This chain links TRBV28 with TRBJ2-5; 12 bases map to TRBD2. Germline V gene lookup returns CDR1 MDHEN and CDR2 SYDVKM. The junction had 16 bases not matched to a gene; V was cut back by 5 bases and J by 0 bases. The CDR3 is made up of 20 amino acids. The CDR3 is CASSPPRLAGDILYQETQYF. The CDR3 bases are TGTGCCAGCAGTCCTCCCCGACTAGCGGGAGATATATTGTACCAAGAGACCCAGTACTTC.

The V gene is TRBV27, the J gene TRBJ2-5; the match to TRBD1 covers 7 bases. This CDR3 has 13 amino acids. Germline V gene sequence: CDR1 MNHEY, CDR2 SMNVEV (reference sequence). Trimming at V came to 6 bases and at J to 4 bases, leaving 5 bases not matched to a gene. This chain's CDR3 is CASREQGRETQYF. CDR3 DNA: TGTGCCAGCAGGGAACAGGGGCGAGAGACCCAGTACTTC.

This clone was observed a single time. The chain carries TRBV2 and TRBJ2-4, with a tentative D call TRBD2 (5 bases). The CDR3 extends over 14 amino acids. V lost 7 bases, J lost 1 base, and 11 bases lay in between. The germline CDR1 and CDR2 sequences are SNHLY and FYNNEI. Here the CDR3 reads CASKSGWAKNIQYF. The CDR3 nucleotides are TGTGCCAGCAAGTCGGGGTGGGCCAAAAACATTCAGTACTTC. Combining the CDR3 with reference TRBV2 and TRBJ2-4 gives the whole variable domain EPEVTQTPSHQVTQMGQEVILRCVPISNHLYFYWYRQILGQKVEFLVSFYNNEISEKSEIFDDQFSVERPDGSNFTLKIRSTKLEDSAMYFCASKSGWAKNIQYFGAGTRLSVL.